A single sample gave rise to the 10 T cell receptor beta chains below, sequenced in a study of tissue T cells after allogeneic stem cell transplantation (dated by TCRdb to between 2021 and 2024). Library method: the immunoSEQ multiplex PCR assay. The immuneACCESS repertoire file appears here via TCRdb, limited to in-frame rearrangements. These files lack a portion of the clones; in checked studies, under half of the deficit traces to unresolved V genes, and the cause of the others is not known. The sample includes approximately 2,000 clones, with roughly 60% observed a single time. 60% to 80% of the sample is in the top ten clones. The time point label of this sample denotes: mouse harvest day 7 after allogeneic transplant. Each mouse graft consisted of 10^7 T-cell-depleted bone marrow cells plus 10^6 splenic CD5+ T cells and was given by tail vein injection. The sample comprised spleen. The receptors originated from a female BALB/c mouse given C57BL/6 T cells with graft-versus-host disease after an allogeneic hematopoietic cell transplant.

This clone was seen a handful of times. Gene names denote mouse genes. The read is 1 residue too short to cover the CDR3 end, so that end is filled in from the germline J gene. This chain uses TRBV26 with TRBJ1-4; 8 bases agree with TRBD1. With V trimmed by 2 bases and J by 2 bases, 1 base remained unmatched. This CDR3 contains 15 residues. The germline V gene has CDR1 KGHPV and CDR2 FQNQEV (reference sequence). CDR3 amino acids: CASSLRQGSNERLFF. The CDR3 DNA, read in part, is TGTGCCAGCAGTCTGAGACAGGGGTCCAACGAAAGATTATTT.

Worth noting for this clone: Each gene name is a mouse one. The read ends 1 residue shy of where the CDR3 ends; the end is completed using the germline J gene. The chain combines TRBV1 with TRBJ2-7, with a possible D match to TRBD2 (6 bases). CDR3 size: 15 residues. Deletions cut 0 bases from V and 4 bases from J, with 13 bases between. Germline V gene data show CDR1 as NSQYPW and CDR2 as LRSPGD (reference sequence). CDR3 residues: CTCSAESGDSYEQYF. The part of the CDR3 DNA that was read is TGCACCTGCAGTGCAGAATCTGGGGACTCTTATGAACAGTAC.

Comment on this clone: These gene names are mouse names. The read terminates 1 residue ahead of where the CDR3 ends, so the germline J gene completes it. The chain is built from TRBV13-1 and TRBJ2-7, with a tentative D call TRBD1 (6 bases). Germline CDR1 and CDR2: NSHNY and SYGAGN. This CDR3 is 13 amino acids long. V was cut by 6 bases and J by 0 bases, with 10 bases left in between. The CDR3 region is CASNRESSYEQYF. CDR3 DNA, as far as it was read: TGTGCCAGCAACAGGGAAAGCTCCTATGAACAGTAC.

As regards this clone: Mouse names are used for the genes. The CDR3 DNA, read in part, is TGTGCCAGCAGCTTAGCGCGGGGGGGGGTCTATGAACAGTAC. This translates into CASSLARGGVYEQY. The CDR3, in full, reads CASSLARGGVYEQYF. V is TRBV3 and J is TRBJ2-7; 7 positions match TRBD2. The observed sequence ends 1 residue before the CDR3 terminus, with the missing tail filled in from the germline J gene. Losses at the gene ends were 0 bases for V and 3 bases for J; bases not matched to a gene: 5. CDR1 and CDR2 from the germline V gene are SNHLY and FYNGKV (reference sequence). This CDR3 is 15 amino acids long.

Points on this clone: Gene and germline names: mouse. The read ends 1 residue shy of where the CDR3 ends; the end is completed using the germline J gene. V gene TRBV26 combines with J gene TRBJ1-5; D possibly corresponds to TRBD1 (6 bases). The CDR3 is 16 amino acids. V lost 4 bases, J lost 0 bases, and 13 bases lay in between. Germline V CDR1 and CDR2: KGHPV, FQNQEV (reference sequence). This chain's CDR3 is CASSPPGTNNNQAPLF. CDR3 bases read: TGTGCCAGCAGTCCCCCCGGGACAAATAACAACCAGGCTCCGCTT.

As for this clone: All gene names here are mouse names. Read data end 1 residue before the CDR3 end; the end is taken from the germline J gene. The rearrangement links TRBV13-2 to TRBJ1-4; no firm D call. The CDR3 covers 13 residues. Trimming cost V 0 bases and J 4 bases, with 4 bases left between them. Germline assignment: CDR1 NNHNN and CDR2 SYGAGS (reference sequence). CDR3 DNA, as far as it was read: TGTGCCAGCGGTGATGCCAACAACGAAAGATTATTT. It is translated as CASGDANNERLF. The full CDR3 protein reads CASGDANNERLFF.

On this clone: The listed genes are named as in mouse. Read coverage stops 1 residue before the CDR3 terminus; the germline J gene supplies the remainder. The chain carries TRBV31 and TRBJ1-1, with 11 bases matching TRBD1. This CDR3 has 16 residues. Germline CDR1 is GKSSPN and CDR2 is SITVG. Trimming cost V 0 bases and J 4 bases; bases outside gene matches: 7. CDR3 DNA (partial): TGTGCCTGGAGTCTCGGGACAGGGGGTTCGGGCACAGAAGTCTTC. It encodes CAWSLGTGGSGTEVF. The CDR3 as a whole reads CAWSLGTGGSGTEVFF.

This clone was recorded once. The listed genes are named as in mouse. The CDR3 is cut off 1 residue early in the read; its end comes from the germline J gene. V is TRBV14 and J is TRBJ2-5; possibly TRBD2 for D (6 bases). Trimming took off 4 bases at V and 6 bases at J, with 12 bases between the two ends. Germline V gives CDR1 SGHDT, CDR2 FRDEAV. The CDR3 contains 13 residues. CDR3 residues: CASSPGVPDTQYF. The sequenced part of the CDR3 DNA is TGTGCCAGCAGTCCTGGGGTCCCGGACACCCAGTAC.

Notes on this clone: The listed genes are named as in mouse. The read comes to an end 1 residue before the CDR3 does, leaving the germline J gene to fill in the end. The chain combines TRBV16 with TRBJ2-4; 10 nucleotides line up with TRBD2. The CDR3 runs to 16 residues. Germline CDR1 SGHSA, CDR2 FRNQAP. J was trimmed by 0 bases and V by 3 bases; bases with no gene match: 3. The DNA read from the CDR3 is TGTGCAAGCAGCTTGACTGGGGGGACTAGTCAAAACACCTTGTAC. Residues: CASSLTGGTSQNTLY. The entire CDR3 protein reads CASSLTGGTSQNTLYF. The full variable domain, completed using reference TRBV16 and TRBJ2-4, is NAGVIQTPRHKVTGKGQEATLWCEPISGHSAVFWYRQTIVQGLEFLTYFRNQAPIDDSGMPKERFSAQMPNQSHSTLKIQSTQPQDSAVYLCASSLTGGTSQNTLYFGAGTRLSVL.

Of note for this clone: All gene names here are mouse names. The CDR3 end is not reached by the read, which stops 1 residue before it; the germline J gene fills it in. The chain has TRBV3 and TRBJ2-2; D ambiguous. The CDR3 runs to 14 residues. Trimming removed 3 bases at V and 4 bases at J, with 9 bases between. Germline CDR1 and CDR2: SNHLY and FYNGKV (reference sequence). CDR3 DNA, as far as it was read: TGTGCCAGCAGCTTTCAGGTTGGCACCGGGCAGCTCTAC. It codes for CASSFQVGTGQLY. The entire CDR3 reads CASSFQVGTGQLYF.